The rows below give T cell receptor beta chains drawn from one sample of a study of human T cells and chemical hapten exposure. Each CDR3 protein is one row after TCRdb ran MiXCR on the RACE reads. The table lists approximately 370,000 distinct CDR3 sequences, approximately 5.8% of them singletons. Sequencing used whole blood, obtained in connection with sensitization to the hapten diphenylcyclopropenone (DPC). The receptors were gathered from a woman in her late teens or twenties with alopecia areata. Some clones in this sample may be carry-over from other donors' samples. Each CDR3 is given with its conserved first and last residue. A D gene is named only where the DNA matches it firmly. Not all rows give a size; the values are once, few, many and, for expanded clones, a class.

>TRBJ1-5|few|-|TRBV4-3
TGCGCCAGCAGCCAAGAGGCGGAACAGCCCCAGCATTTT
CASSQEAEQPQHF
>TRBJ2-2|-|-|TRBV24-1
TGTGCCACCAGTGATAAAAAGCGGCCGAACACCGGGGAGCTGTTTTTT
CATSDKKRPNTGELFF
>TRBJ2-7|-|-|TRBV7-9
TGTGCCAGCAGCCCCCCGGTCTTCTCCTACGAGCAGTACTTC
CASSPPVFSYEQYF
>TRBJ2-3|-|TRBD2|TRBV6-6
TGTGCCAGCAGGACTCTAGCGGGGAGCACAGATACGCAGTATTTT
CASRTLAGSTDTQYF
>TRBJ1-2|many|-|TRBV6-5
TGTGCCAGCAGCCGGCCTAGTACAGGGCACTATGGCTACACCTTC
CASSRPSTGHYGYTF
>TRBJ2-5|-|-|TRBV11-2
TGTGCCAGCAGCTTCGTCCAAGAGACCCAGTACTTC
CASSFVQETQYF
>TRBJ2-1|-|-|TRBV5-1
TGCGCCAGCAGCACCAGACAGGGAGGGACCTACAATGAGCAGTTCTTC
CASSTRQGGTYNEQFF
>TRBJ1-2|many|-|TRBV5-1
TGCGCCAGCAGCTTGGTATCCTCGTACTATGGCTACACCTTC
CASSLVSSYYGYTF
>TRBJ2-2|many|TRBD1|TRBV28
TGTGCCAGCAGTTCGGGACAGGGGGCAATCGGGGAGCTGTTTTTT
CASSSGQGAIGELFF
>TRBJ1-1|many|-|TRBV28
TGTGCCAGCAGTGCAGACAGACAGACTGAAGCTTTCTTT
CASSADRQTEAFF
>TRBJ1-3|few|-|TRBV4-3
TGCGCCAGCAGCCAAGAGGGGACAACTGGAAACACCATATATTTT
CASSQEGTTGNTIYF